The 30 T cell receptor beta chains listed next were all sequenced from one sample in a study of vaccination effects on CD4 cells after COVID-19. Produced via immunoSEQ multiplex PCR; TCRdb's table is partial and in-frame only. The table lists about 46,000 clones, around 70% of them singletons. Sequencing was preceded by expansion of antigen-specific CD4+ T cells with viral peptide pools in the ViraFEST assay. Following culture for about ten days, CD4+ T cells were isolated. Either the mRNA-1273 or the BNT162b2 vaccine was given to participants as two doses. Their antigens remain unidentified. The material was CD4+ T cells from PBMCs cultured with HCoV-OC43 spike peptides, obtained after COVID-19 vaccination. The subset: HCoV-OC43 spike overlapping peptide pool stimulation. The source of these receptors is a human donor who received a COVID-19 vaccine.

This chain joins TRBV5-1 and TRBJ1-6; D is perhaps TRBD1 (6 bases). V gave up 0 bases and J gave up 0 bases, with 13 bases separating them. The CDR3 consists of 18 residues. Looked up from germline, CDR1 is SGHRS and CDR2 is YFSETQ. CDR3 amino acids: CASSLAGQRSSYNSPLHF. The CDR3 DNA reads TGCGCCAGCAGCTTGGCCGGACAGCGGAGCTCCTATAATTCACCCCTCCACTTT.

The table lists this clone with a count of one. V and J are TRBV12-3 or TRBV12-4 and TRBJ1-2; no clear D. V shed 3 bases and J shed 9 bases, with 11 bases lying between them. This CDR3 comprises 12 residues. As DNA, the CDR3 is TGTGCCAGCAGTTTTCTGGGTCTGAGCTACACCTTC. Translating gives CASSFLGLSYTF.

This clone was seen a few times. This chain links TRBV30 with TRBJ1-3; D is ambiguous. The germline V gene encodes CDR1 GTSNPN and CDR2 SVGIG (reference sequence). CDR3 length: 14 amino acids. The V gene lost 8 bases and the J gene lost 3 bases, with 17 bases spanning the gap. CDR3 region: CAGGVRTSGNTIYF. CDR3 nucleotide sequence: TGTGCCGGTGGAGTTCGGACCAGTGGAAACACCATATATTTT.

The sample holds a few counts of this clone. The chain links TRBV6-5 to TRBJ1-2, with 9 bases that match TRBD1. The CDR3 has 16 residues. From germline, CDR1 is MNHEY and CDR2 SVGAGI. The V and J ends lost 0 bases and 4 bases, in that order; junction bases with no gene match: 6. CDR3 bases: TGTGCCAGCAGTTACTCGGACAGGGGAAACCGCTATGGCTACACCTTC. Its protein is CASSYSDRGNRYGYTF.

V and J are TRBV29-1 and TRBJ1-2; D is ambiguous. The CDR3 contains 14 residues. Trimming cost V 3 bases and J 2 bases, with 13 bases left between them. The germline V gene encodes CDR1 SQVTM and CDR2 ANQGSEA. The CDR3, as DNA: TGCAGCGTTGAGGTACGGAATTTCAACTATGGCTACACCTTC. Its translation: CSVEVRNFNYGYTF. Using reference TRBV29-1 and TRBJ1-2 for the parts outside the CDR3, the full variable domain is SAVISQKPSRDICQRGTSLTIQCQVDSQVTMMFWYRQQPGQSLTLIATANQGSEATYESGFVIDKFPISRPNLTFSTLTVSNMSPEDSSIYLCSVEVRNFNYGYTFGSGTRLTVV.

The chain has TRBV6-5 and TRBJ2-5, with D perhaps being TRBD1 or TRBD2 (5 bases each). The CDR3 sequence is 13 residues long. Germline V gene lookup returns CDR1 MNHEY and CDR2 SVGAGI. The germline V and J ends were trimmed by 6 bases and 1 base, with 9 bases remaining between them. CDR3 region: CASRGTVQETQYF. CDR3 nucleotides: TGTGCCAGCAGAGGGACGGTCCAAGAGACCCAGTACTTC.

In its sample, this clone was seen once. V is TRBV10-1 and J is TRBJ1-5; the D gene is possibly TRBD1 (6 bases). V lost 8 bases and J 0 bases, leaving 14 bases between the germline ends. The length of the CDR3 is 15 residues. Germline lookup yields CDR1 WNHNN and CDR2 SYGVQD (reference sequence). CDR3 DNA: TGCGCCAGCCCCCATAAGACAGGTAGCAATCAGCCCCAGCATTTT. This translates into CASPHKTGSNQPQHF.

V gene TRBV5-8 combines with J gene TRBJ1-1; no clear D. CDR3 size: 13 residues. Trimming took 3 bases from V and 8 from J, leaving 14 bases between them. Looked up from germline, CDR1 is SGHTS and CDR2 is YDEGEE. Here the CDR3 reads CASSWSGYSEAFF. CDR3 nucleotides: TGTGCCAGCAGCTGGAGTGGGTACTCAGAAGCTTTCTTT.

V and J are TRBV19 and TRBJ1-1; D possibly corresponds to TRBD1 (6 bases). This CDR3 is built from 13 residues. V lost 7 bases, J lost 1 base, and 10 bases lay in between. In germline, CDR1 is LNHDA, CDR2 SQIVND (reference sequence). CDR3 DNA sequence: TGTGCCAGTACAGGACAGAGGAACACTGAAGCTTTCTTT. It codes for CASTGQRNTEAFF.

The V and J genes are TRBV5-1 and TRBJ2-5, with D perhaps assigned TRBD1 or TRBD2 (5 bases each). The V gene lost 3 bases and the J gene lost 1 base, with 13 bases spanning the gap. The CDR3 is 15 amino acids. CDR1 and CDR2 (germline): SGHRS, YFSETQ. The DNA for the CDR3 is TGCGCCAGCAGCTCTACCGGGACCATCCAAGAGACCCAGTACTTC. This encodes CASSSTGTIQETQYF.

This clone qualifies as medium-sized. The chain joins TRBV6-6 to TRBJ1-5, with D possibly being TRBD1 (5 bases). Germline V gives CDR1 MNHNY, CDR2 SVGAGI (reference sequence). The CDR3 loop spans 13 amino acids. The ends were cut back, 2 bases at V and 4 bases at J, with 6 bases in the middle. DNA of the CDR3: TGTGCCAGCAGTTACCGGGGGAATCAGCCCCAGCATTTT. As protein: CASSYRGNQPQHF.

This clone was seen a handful of times. The CDR3 DNA is TGTGCCAGCAGCGTGGGGGTTCTCTACAATGAGCAGTTCTTC. Its translation: CASSVGVLYNEQFF. The chain is built from TRBV9 and TRBJ2-1; TRBD1 or TRBD2 may be the D gene (5 bases each). The CDR3 extends over 14 amino acids. The germline V gene has CDR1 SGDLS and CDR2 YYNGEE. Trimming shortened V by 2 bases and J by 3 bases, and 9 bases separated the two germline ends. The full variable domain, completed using reference TRBV9 and TRBJ2-1, is DSGVTQTPKHLITATGQRVTLRCSPRSGDLSVYWYQQSLDQGLQFLIQYYNGEERAKGNILERFSAQQFPDLHSELNLSSLELGDSALYFCASSVGVLYNEQFFGPGTRLTVL.

This clone was seen more than once but under ten times. V gene TRBV3-1 (or the pseudogene TRBV3-2) combines with J gene TRBJ1-4; weak D call: TRBD1 (5 bases). V was trimmed by 2 bases and J by 4 bases, leaving 11 bases between them. The CDR3 consists of 15 residues. CDR1 LGHDT and CDR2 YNNKEL come from the germline V gene (reference sequence). CDR3 sequence: CASSQTSQGNEKLFF. The CDR3, as DNA: TGTGCCAGCAGCCAAACAAGTCAGGGTAATGAAAAACTGTTTTTT.

In DNA, the CDR3 is TGTGCCAGCTCACCAAAAGGCCCAGGGTTGTACGAGCAGTACTTC. Protein product: CASSPKGPGLYEQYF. This rearrangement joins TRBV18 to TRBJ2-7; possibly TRBD1 for D (5 bases). Trimming stripped 2 bases from V and 4 bases from J, with 15 bases between. In germline, CDR1 is KGHSH, CDR2 LQKENI. The CDR3 is made up of 15 amino acids.

This clone was counted once. The CDR3: CASSFPRRGMDYGYTF. Here the CDR3 DNA reads TGTGCCAGCAGCTTTCCTCGCCGGGGGATGGACTATGGCTACACCTTC. The V call is TRBV7-9, the J call TRBJ1-2; D perhaps matches TRBD1 (5 bases). The germline gives CDR1 SEHNR, CDR2 FQNEAQ (reference sequence). CDR3 length: 16 residues. V lost 3 bases, J lost 3 bases, and 17 bases lay in between.

The chain links TRBV5-4 to TRBJ1-4, with TRBD1 identical over 8 bases. With V trimmed by 4 bases and J by 8 bases, 10 bases remained unmatched. Germline lookup yields CDR1 SGHNT and CDR2 YYREEE (reference sequence). The CDR3 is 15 residues long. CDR3 in amino acids: CASSREDRVGEKLFF. The CDR3, as DNA: TGTGCCAGCAGCCGCGAGGACAGGGTTGGGGAAAAACTGTTTTTT.

V gene TRBV13 combines with J gene TRBJ2-7; unclear D gene. The V gene's germline CDR1 is PRHDT and CDR2 FYEKMQ (reference sequence). V dropped 4 bases and J dropped 1 base, with 5 bases sitting between them. The CDR3 runs 12 residues. The CDR3 is CASSSVSYEQYF. Here the CDR3 DNA reads TGTGCCAGCAGCTCCGTTTCCTACGAGCAGTACTTC.

The chain uses TRBV19 and TRBJ2-2, with D perhaps TRBD1 or TRBD2 (5 bases each). The germline gives CDR1 LNHDA, CDR2 SQIVND (reference sequence). The V end lost 6 bases, the J end lost 2 bases, and 13 bases lay between the germline ends. This CDR3 is built from 15 residues. DNA for the CDR3: TGTGCCAGTAGGAGGGGTACGGAAAACACCGGGGAGCTGTTTTTT. This gives the protein CASRRGTENTGELFF.

The chain links TRBV23-1 to TRBJ1-5; 7 bases fit TRBD1. TRBV23-1 is an open reading frame whose function is uncertain. The V segment lost 0 bases and the J segment 0 bases; nucleotides outside the gene matches: 2. The CDR3 sequence is 16 residues long. CDR3 in DNA: TGCGCCAGCAGTCAATCAGGGACAGATAGCAATCAGCCCCAGCATTTT. Translating it yields CASSQSGTDSNQPQHF.

V is TRBV6-1 and J is TRBJ2-3, with 11 bases lining up with TRBD2. Trimming cost V 2 bases and J 3 bases; bases outside gene matches: 4. Germline V gives CDR1 MNHNS, CDR2 SASEGT. This CDR3 has 16 amino acids. The CDR3 loop reads CASSELAGGITDTQYF. CDR3 sequence (DNA): TGTGCCAGCAGTGAACTAGCGGGGGGCATTACAGATACGCAGTATTTT.

The chain has TRBV19 and TRBJ2-7, with TRBD2 identical over 11 bases. V trimming: 5 bases; J trimming: 4 bases; junction bases outside the gene matches: 4. The CDR3 is 14 residues long. Per germline, CDR1 LNHDA and CDR2 SQIVND (reference sequence). The CDR3 sequence is CASSLASGGYEQYF. Written as DNA, the CDR3 is TGTGCCAGTAGTTTAGCTAGCGGGGGGTACGAGCAGTACTTC.

This clone appeared a few times. V is TRBV2 and J is TRBJ2-7, with TRBD2 identical over 8 bases. Germline lookup yields CDR1 SNHLY and CDR2 FYNNEI. V lost 2 bases and J lost 0; bases outside the gene matches: 3. This CDR3 is built from 15 residues. CDR3 in DNA: TGTGCCAGCAGTGAACGGGAGGGAAGCTCCTACGAGCAGTACTTC. As protein: CASSEREGSSYEQYF.

DNA for the CDR3: TGCGCCAGCAGCACCTCCGGGACAGTGTCTGGGGCCAACGTCCTGACTTTC. It yields the protein CASSTSGTVSGANVLTF. This chain uses TRBV5-1 with TRBJ2-6; 7 bases align to TRBD1. Losses at the gene ends were 4 bases for V and 1 base for J; bases not matched to a gene: 8. The CDR3 totals 17 residues. Germline V gene data show CDR1 as SGHRS and CDR2 as YFSETQ.

The chain uses TRBV6-4 and TRBJ2-6; possibly TRBD1 for D (5 bases). The CDR3 contains 17 residues. Germline CDR1 and CDR2: MRHNA and SNTAGT. Trimming removed 3 bases at V and 0 bases at J, with 12 bases between. The CDR3 loop reads CASSEGAANSGANVLTF. The CDR3 region has the DNA TGTGCCAGCAGTGAAGGGGCAGCCAACTCTGGGGCCAACGTCCTGACTTTC.

This rearrangement joins TRBV20-1 to TRBJ1-1; 7 nucleotides line up with TRBD1. The CDR3 is made up of 11 amino acids. Germline loops: CDR1 DFQATT, CDR2 SNEGSKA (reference sequence). J gave up 13 bases and V 2 bases, and 7 bases lay outside the gene matches. CDR3 bases: TGCAGTGCTAGATTTTGGGCAGGGGGTTTCTTT. This gives the protein CSARFWAGGFF.

The chain is built from TRBV2 and TRBJ1-5; D uncertain. The CDR3 totals 15 residues. V lost 6 bases and J lost 0, with 12 bases in between. Germline values: CDR1 SNHLY, CDR2 FYNNEI. CDR3 sequence reads: CASREWQASNQPQHF. The CDR3 nucleotides read TGTGCCAGCAGAGAATGGCAGGCTAGCAATCAGCCCCAGCATTTT.

This chain joins TRBV3-1 (or the pseudogene TRBV3-2) and TRBJ1-6; a possible D gene is TRBD1 (5 bases). The CDR3 covers 15 residues. V dropped 3 bases and J dropped 9 bases, with 15 bases sitting between them. The germline CDR1 and CDR2 sequences are LGHDT and YNNKEL (reference sequence). The CDR3 reads CASSQQGYSGSPLHF. Written as DNA, the CDR3 is TGTGCCAGCAGCCAGCAGGGTTACAGTGGTTCACCCCTCCACTTT.

This clone showed up just a few times. V and J are TRBV6-4 and TRBJ2-2; 8 nucleotides match TRBD1. This CDR3 has 15 residues. Trimming cost V 0 bases and J 3 bases; bases outside gene matches: 0. From germline, CDR1 is MRHNA and CDR2 SNTAGT. The chain's CDR3 is CASSDSQGDTGELFF. CDR3 nucleotides: TGTGCCAGCAGTGACTCACAGGGGGACACCGGGGAGCTGTTTTTT.

The gene calls are TRBV11-2 and TRBJ1-2, with a weak D call TRBD1 (6 bases). Looked up from germline, CDR1 is SGHAT and CDR2 is FQNNGV. Deletions cut 4 bases from V and 8 bases from J, with 14 bases between. This CDR3 is 13 amino acids long. The CDR3 sequence is CASSSQTGFGYTF. The CDR3 DNA reads as TGTGCCAGCAGCTCTCAAACAGGGTTCGGCTACACCTTC. The full variable domain, rest sourced from reference TRBV11-2 and TRBJ1-2, is EAGVAQSPRYKIIEKRQSVAFWCNPISGHATLYWYQQILGQGPKLLIQFQNNGVVDDSQLPKDRFSAERLKGVDSTLKIQPAKLEDSAVYLCASSSQTGFGYTFGSGTRLTVV.

V gene TRBV16 combines with J gene TRBJ1-3; no reliable D call. The CDR3 is 16 amino acids. Germline CDR1 and CDR2: KGHSY and FQNENV. The V gene lost 0 bases and the J gene lost 4 bases, with 13 bases spanning the gap. CDR3 protein: CASSQSGARLGNTIYF. The CDR3 bases are TGTGCCAGCAGCCAATCAGGAGCGCGTCTCGGAAACACCATATATTTT.